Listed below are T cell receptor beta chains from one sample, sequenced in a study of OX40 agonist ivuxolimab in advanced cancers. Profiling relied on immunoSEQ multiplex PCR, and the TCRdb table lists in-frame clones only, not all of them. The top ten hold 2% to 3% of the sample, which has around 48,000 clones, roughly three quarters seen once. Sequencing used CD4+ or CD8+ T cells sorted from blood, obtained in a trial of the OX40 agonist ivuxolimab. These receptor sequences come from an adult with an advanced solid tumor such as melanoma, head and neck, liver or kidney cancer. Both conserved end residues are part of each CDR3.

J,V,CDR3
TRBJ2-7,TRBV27,CASSIDRGRSYEQYF
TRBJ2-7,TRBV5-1,CASSGRDISYEQYF
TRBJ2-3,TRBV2,CASSERLAGSFTDTQYF
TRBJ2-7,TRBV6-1,CASTQDRGLYEQYF
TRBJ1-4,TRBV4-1,CASSPQGTNEKLFF
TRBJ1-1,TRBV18,CASSPGENTEAFF
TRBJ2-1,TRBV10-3,CAISLLDEHEQFF
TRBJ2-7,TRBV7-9,CASSSASGMWEQYF
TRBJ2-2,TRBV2,CASSVLNTGELFF
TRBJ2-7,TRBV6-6,CASSYSNSRSYEQYF
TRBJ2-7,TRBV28,CASSSSGRVIF
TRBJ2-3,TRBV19,CASRATGVSTDTQYF
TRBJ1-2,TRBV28,CASASGGSPYGYTF
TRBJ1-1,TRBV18,CASSAGLNTEAFF
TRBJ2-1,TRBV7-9,CASSSLRAPGSSYNEQFF
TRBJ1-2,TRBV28,CASVADRVYGYTF